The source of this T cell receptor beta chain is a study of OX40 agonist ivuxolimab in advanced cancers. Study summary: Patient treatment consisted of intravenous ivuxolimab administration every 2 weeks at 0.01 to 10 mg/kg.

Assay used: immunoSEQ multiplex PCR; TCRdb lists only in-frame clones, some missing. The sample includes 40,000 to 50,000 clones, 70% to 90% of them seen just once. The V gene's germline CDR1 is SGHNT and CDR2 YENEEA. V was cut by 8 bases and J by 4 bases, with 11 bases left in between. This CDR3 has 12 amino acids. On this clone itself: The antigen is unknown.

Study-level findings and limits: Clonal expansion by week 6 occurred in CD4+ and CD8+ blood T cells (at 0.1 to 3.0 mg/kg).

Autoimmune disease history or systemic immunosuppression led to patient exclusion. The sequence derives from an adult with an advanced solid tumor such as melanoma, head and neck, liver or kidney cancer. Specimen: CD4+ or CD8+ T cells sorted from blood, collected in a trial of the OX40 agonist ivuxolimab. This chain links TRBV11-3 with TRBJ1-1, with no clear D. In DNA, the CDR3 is TGTGCCAGCGGGATTACAGTCACTGAAGCTTTCTTT. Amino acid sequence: CASGITVTEAFF.